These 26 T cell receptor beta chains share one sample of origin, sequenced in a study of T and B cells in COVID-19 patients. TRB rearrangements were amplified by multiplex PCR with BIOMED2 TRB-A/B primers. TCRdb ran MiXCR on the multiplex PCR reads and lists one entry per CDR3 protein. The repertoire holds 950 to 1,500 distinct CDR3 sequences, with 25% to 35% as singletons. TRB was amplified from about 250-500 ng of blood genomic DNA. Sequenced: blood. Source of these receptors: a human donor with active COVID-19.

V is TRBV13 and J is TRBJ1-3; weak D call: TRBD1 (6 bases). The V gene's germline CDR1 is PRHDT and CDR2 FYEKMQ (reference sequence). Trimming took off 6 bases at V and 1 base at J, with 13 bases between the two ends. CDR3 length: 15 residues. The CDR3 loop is CASRLEGVSGNTIYF. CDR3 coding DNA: TGTGCCAGCAGACTAGAGGGGGTGTCTGGAAACACCATATATTTT.

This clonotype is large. The CDR3 coding sequence is TGTGCCAGCAGCTTAGAGGGACAGGAGGACAATGAGCAGTTCTTC. This codes for CASSLEGQEDNEQFF. The chain joins TRBV13 to TRBJ2-1; 8 bases line up with TRBD1. CDR1 is PRHDT and CDR2 is FYEKMQ in the germline V gene (reference sequence). This CDR3 has 15 residues. The ends lost 1 base at V and 5 bases at J; junction bases unmatched: 4.

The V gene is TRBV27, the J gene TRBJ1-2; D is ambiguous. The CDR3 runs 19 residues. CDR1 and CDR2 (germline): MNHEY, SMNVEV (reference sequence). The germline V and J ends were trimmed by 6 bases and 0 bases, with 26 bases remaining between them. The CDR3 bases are TGTGCCAGCAGCCCGCGTGGAGAGAGAGTCCACCTATCTAACTATGGCTACACCTTC. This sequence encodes CASSPRGERVHLSNYGYTF.

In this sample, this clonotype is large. This chain's CDR3 is CASRGGILDTEAFF. The DNA for the CDR3 is TGTGCCAGCAGAGGTGGAATACTGGACACTGAAGCTTTCTTT. The chain couples TRBV11-1 to TRBJ1-1; D call uncertain. V was cut by 6 bases and J by 3 bases, with 14 bases left in between. Germline V lookup: CDR1 SGHAT, CDR2 FQDESV (reference sequence). The CDR3 sequence is 14 residues long.

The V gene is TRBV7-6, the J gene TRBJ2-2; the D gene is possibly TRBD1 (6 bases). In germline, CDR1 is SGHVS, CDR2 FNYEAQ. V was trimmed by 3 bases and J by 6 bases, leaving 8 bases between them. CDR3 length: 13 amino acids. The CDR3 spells CASSLAGAGELFF. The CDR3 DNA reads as TGTGCCAGCAGCTTGGCAGGGGCCGGGGAGCTGTTTTTT. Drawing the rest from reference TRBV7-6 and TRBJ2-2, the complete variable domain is GAGVSQSPRYKVTKRGQDVALRCDPISGHVSLYWYRQALGQGPEFLTYFNYEAQQDKSGLPNDRFSAERPEGSISTLTIQRTEQRDSAMYRCASSLAGAGELFFGEGSRLTVL.

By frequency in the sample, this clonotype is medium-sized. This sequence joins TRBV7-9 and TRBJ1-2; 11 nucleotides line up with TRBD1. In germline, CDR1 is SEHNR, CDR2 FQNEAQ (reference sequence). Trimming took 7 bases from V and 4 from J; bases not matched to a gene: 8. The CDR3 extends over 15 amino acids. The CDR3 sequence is CASTEIGQGAYGYTF. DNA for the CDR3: TGTGCCAGCACAGAAATCGGACAGGGGGCCTATGGCTACACCTTC.

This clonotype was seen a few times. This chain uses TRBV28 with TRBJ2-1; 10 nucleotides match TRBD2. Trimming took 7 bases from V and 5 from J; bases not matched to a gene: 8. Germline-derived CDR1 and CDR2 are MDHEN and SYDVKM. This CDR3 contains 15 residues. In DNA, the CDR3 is TGTGCCAGCACGGCACACGGGACTAGCGACAATGAGCAGTTCTTC. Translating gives CASTAHGTSDNEQFF.

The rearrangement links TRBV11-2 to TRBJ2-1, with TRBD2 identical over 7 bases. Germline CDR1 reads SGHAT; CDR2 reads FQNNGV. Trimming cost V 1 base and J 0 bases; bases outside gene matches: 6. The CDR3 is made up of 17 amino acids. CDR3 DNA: TGTGCCAGCAGCTTAGGTGCAAGCGGGACCTCCTACAATGAGCAGTTCTTC. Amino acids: CASSLGASGTSYNEQFF.

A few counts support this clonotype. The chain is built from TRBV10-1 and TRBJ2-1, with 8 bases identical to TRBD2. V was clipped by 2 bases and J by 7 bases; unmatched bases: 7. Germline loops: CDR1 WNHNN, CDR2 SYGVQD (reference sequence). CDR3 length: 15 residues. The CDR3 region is CASSEGSGSSNEQFF. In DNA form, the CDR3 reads TGCGCCAGCAGTGAGGGGAGCGGGAGTAGTAATGAGCAGTTCTTC.

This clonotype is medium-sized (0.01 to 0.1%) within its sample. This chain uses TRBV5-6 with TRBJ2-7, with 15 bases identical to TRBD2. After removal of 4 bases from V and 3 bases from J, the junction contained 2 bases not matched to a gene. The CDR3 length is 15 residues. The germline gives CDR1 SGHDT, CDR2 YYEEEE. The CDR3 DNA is TGTGCCAGCAGCGGGGGACTAGCGGGGGGCTACGAGCAGTACTTC. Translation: CASSGGLAGGYEQYF. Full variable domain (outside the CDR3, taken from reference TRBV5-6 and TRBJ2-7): DAGVTQSPTHLIKTRGQQVTLRCSPKSGHDTVSWYQQALGQGPQFIFQYYEEEERQRGNFPDRFSGHQFPNYSSELNVNALLLGDSALYLCASSGGLAGGYEQYFGPGTRLTVT.

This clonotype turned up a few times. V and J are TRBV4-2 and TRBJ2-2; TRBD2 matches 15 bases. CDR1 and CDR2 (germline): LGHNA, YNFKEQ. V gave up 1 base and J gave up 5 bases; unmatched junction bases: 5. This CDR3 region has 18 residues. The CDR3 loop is CASSQGTSGGEGTGELFF. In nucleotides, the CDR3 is TGTGCCAGCAGCCAAGGGACTAGCGGGGGGGAGGGGACCGGGGAGCTGTTTTTT.

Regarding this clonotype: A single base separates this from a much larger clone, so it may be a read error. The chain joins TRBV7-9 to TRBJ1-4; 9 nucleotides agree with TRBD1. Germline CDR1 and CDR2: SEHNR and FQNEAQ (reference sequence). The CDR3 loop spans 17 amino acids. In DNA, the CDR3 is TGTGCCGGCAGCGATAGACAGGGGGGCACTGCCGTTGAAAAACTGTTTTTT. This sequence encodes CAGSDRQGGTAVEKLFF.

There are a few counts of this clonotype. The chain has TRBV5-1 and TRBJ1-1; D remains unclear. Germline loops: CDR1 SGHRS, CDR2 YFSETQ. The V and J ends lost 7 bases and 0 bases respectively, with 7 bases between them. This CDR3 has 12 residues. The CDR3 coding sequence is TGCGCCAGCGGTGAGGTGAACACTGAAGCTTTCTTT. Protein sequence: CASGEVNTEAFF.

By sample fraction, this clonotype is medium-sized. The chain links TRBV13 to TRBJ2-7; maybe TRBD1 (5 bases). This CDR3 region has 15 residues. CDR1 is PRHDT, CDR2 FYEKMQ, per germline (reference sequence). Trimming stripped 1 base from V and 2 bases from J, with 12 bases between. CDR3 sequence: CASSLEGQGTYEQYF. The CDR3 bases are TGTGCCAGCAGCTTAGAGGGGCAGGGAACCTACGAGCAGTACTTC.

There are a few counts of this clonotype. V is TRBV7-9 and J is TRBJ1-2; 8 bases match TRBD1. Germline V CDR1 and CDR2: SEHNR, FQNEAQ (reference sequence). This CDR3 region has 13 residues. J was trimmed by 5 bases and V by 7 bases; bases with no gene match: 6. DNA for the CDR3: TGTGCCAGCAACTCAGGGGGCGATTATGGCTACACCTTC. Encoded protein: CASNSGGDYGYTF.

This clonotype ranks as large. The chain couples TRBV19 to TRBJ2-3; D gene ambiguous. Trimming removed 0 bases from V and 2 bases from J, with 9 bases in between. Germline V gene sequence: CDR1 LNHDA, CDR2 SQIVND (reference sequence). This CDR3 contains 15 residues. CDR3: CASSIDHDNTDTQYF. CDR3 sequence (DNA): TGTGCCAGTAGTATAGATCACGACAACACAGATACGCAGTATTTT.

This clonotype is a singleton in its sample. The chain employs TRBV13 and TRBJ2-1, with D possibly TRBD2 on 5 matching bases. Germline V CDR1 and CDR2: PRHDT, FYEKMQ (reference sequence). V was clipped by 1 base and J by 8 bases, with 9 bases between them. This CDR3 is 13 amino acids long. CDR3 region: CASSLEGVDEQFF. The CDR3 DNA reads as TGTGCCAGCAGCTTAGAGGGAGTAGATGAGCAGTTCTTC.

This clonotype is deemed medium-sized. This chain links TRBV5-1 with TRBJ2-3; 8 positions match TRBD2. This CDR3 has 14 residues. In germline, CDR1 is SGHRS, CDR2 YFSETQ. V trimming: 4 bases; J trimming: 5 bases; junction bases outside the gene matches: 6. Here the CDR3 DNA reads TGCGCCAGCAGCCCCGGACTAGCAGGAGATACGCAGTATTTT. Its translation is CASSPGLAGDTQYF.

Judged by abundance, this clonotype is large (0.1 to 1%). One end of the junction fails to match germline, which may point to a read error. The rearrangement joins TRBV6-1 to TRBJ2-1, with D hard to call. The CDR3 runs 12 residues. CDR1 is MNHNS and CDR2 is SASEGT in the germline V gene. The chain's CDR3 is CASSDPGNEQFF. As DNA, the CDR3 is TGTGCTAGCAGTGATCCAGGCAATGAGCAGTTCTTC.

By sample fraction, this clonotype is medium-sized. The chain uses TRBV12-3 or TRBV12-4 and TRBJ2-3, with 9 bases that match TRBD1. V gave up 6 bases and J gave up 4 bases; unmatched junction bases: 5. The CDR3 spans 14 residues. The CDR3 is CASRTGGYSDTQYF. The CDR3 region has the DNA TGTGCCAGCAGAACAGGGGGCTATTCAGATACGCAGTATTTT.

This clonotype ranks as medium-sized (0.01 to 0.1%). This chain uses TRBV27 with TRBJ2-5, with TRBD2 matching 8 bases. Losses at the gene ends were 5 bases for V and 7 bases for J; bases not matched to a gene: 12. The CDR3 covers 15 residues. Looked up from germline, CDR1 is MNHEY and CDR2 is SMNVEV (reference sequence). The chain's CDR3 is CASSRTSSPGGTQYF. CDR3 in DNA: TGTGCCAGCAGTCGGACTAGCTCCCCGGGGGGGACCCAGTACTTC.

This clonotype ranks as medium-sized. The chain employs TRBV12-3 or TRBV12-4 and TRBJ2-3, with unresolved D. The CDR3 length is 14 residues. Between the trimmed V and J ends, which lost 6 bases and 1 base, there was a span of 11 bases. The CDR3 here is CASSLLLGTDTQYF. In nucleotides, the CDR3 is TGTGCCAGCAGCCTCCTCCTAGGCACAGATACGCAGTATTTT.

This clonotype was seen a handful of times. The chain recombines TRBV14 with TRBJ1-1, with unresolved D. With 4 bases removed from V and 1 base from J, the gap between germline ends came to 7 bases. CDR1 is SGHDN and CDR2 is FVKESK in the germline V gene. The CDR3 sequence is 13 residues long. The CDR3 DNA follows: TGTGCCAGCAGCCTAACACAGAACACTGAAGCTTTCTTT. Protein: CASSLTQNTEAFF.

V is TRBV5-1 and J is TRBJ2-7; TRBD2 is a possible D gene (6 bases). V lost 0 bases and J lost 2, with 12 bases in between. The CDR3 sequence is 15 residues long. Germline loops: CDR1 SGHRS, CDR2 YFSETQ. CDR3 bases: TGCGCCAGCAGCTTGGCCGGTAGCGGAGCCTACGAGCAGTACTTC. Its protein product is CASSLAGSGAYEQYF. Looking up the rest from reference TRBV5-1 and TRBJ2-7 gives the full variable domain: KAGVTQTPRYLIKTRGQQVTLSCSPISGHRSVSWYQQTPGQGLQFLFEYFSETQRNKGNFPGRFSGRQFSNSRSEMNVSTLELGDSALYLCASSLAGSGAYEQYFGPGTRLTVT.

The CDR3 region is CASSYSAGAGTQYF. CDR3 sequence (DNA): TGTGCCAGCAGTTACTCTGCGGGGGCTGGGACCCAGTACTTC. The chain joins TRBV6-5 to TRBJ2-5, with a weak D call TRBD2 (7 bases). Looked up from germline, CDR1 is MNHEY and CDR2 is SVGAGI. Deletions cut 0 bases from V and 7 bases from J, with 12 bases between. The CDR3 covers 14 residues.

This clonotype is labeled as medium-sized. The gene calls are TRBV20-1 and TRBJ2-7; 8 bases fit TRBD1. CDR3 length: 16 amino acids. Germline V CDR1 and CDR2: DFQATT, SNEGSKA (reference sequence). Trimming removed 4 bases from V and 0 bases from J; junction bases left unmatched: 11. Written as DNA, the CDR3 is TGCAGTGCTACATCGGACAGGGCGCTGAGCTCCTACGAGCAGTACTTC. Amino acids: CSATSDRALSSYEQYF.